This T cell receptor beta chain was recorded in a study of Graves' ophthalmopathy and Graves' hyperthyroidism. Findings of the study overall: Most expanded thyroid clonotypes above 0.001 frequency also appeared in blood.

The study excluded patients with other autoimmune diseases, uncontrolled infections, pregnancy or lactation. Comments on this clonotype: The antigen is undetermined.

Unmatched junction bases numbered 9, after V lost 3 bases and J lost 5 bases. CDR1 and CDR2 from the germline V gene are MGHRA and YSYEKL. The CDR3 runs to 16 residues. Amplified TCR beta CDR3 regions were obtained using RNA transcripts as template. HTBI-primed RT-PCR formed the first round, and a multiplex PCR formed the second. TCRdb reanalysed the multiplex PCR reads using MiXCR and keeps one entry per CDR3 protein. The table lists 900,000 to 1,200,000 distinct CDR3 sequences, about 36% of them singletons. J is TRBJ2-5 and V is TRBV4-1; 10 nucleotides match TRBD1. The sample comprised peripheral blood or thyroid tissue (not recorded which). The sequence came from an adult man with Graves' hyperthyroidism. The CDR3 loop is CASSQAGTGALETQYF. DNA for the CDR3: TGCGCCAGCAGCCAGGCCGGGACAGGGGCCTTGGAGACCCAGTACTTC.